This T cell receptor beta chain was observed in a study of T-cell reconstitution after alpha-beta-depleted transplantation in children (TCRdb year 2016). In terms of the full investigation: Using TCR repertoire profiling, the study quantitatively followed how T-cell immune reconstitution unfolded in children after TCRalphabeta/CD19-depleted allogeneic hematopoietic cell transplantation.

The treatment or condition label of this sample denotes: allogeneic hematopoietic cell transplantation with graft depleted of TCRalphabeta T cells and CD19 B cells. The transplant recipients were children given TCRalphabeta/CD19-depleted allogeneic hematopoietic cell grafts. Library preparation was by PCR. Data came from an Illumina HiSeq 2500. Molecular barcoding was employed in the preparation of TCR libraries, with unique molecular identifiers being used to normalize TCRbeta repertoire quantification. TCRdb itself trimmed the public reads at Q25 with fastp, ran MiXCR and retained productive beta chains. Each CDR3 protein gets just one entry, which takes the most common genes and DNA from the rows behind it. In this sample the table shows about 580,000 distinct CDR3 sequences, about 23% of which occur a single time. The ten largest clones add up to 13% to 15% of the sample. Broader findings and caveats from the paper: Hyperexpanded clone frequencies declined over subsequent months; after one year, T-cell counts and TCRbeta diversity were mostly attributed to newly produced T cells. Apparently early alphabetaT-cell count recovery about two months after transplant reportedly relied on only several hundred rapidly expanded clones derived from non-depleted graft cells. In some patients, the high TCRbeta diversity seen at day 60 was put down to recipient T cells and intrathymic progenitors that had survived conditioning.

The germline V gene encodes CDR1 KGHDR and CDR2 SFDVKD. The trim is 5 bases for V and 3 bases for J, with a gap of 7 bases between the germline ends. Its CDR3 holds 13 amino acids, cysteine through phenylalanine. CDR3 DNA only is kept here, 39 bases in frame from base 1. Turning to this clonotype: The clone's antigen remains unknown. Within one base of it there is no much larger clone, and no base qualities were kept.

The chain links TRBV24-1 with TRBJ2-1; the D gene is possibly TRBD2, with 5 bases matching. The sequences come from PBMCs, mostly from graft donor cells, collected 360 days after TCRalphabeta/CD19-depleted stem cell transplant. The sequence was obtained from a boy under two years old who had a stem cell transplant for acute myeloid leukemia, so the T cells may come from the graft donor. The CDR3 region reads CATSGTFYNEQFF. The sequenced DNA is TGTGCCACCAGTGGGACTTTCTACAATGAGCAGTTCTTC.